This record concerns one TCR beta chain sequence. There are 13 residues in the CDR3. Trimming pared 10 bases from V and 1 base from J, leaving 10 bases between. CDR1 is ENHRY, CDR2 SYGVKD, per germline. The sample comes from a study of blood T cell repertoires in COVID-19. Study-level information: T cells, B-cell-depleted T cells, or PBMCs provided the cDNA or gDNA that served as material.

TCRdb's copy holds only in-frame clones and misses some; the assay was immunoSEQ multiplex PCR. Here the sample spans 200,000 to 250,000 clones, 82% being singletons. In Seattle, patients joined the study during active infection and were tracked longitudinally. Sequenced: peripheral blood. The source is a woman in her seventies with COVID-19, enrolled during active disease. The chain employs TRBV10-3 and TRBJ2-2; weak D call: TRBD1 (5 bases). The CDR3 DNA is TGTGCCACAGGACAACGGAACACCGGGGAGCTGTTTTTT. This gives the protein CATGQRNTGELFF.